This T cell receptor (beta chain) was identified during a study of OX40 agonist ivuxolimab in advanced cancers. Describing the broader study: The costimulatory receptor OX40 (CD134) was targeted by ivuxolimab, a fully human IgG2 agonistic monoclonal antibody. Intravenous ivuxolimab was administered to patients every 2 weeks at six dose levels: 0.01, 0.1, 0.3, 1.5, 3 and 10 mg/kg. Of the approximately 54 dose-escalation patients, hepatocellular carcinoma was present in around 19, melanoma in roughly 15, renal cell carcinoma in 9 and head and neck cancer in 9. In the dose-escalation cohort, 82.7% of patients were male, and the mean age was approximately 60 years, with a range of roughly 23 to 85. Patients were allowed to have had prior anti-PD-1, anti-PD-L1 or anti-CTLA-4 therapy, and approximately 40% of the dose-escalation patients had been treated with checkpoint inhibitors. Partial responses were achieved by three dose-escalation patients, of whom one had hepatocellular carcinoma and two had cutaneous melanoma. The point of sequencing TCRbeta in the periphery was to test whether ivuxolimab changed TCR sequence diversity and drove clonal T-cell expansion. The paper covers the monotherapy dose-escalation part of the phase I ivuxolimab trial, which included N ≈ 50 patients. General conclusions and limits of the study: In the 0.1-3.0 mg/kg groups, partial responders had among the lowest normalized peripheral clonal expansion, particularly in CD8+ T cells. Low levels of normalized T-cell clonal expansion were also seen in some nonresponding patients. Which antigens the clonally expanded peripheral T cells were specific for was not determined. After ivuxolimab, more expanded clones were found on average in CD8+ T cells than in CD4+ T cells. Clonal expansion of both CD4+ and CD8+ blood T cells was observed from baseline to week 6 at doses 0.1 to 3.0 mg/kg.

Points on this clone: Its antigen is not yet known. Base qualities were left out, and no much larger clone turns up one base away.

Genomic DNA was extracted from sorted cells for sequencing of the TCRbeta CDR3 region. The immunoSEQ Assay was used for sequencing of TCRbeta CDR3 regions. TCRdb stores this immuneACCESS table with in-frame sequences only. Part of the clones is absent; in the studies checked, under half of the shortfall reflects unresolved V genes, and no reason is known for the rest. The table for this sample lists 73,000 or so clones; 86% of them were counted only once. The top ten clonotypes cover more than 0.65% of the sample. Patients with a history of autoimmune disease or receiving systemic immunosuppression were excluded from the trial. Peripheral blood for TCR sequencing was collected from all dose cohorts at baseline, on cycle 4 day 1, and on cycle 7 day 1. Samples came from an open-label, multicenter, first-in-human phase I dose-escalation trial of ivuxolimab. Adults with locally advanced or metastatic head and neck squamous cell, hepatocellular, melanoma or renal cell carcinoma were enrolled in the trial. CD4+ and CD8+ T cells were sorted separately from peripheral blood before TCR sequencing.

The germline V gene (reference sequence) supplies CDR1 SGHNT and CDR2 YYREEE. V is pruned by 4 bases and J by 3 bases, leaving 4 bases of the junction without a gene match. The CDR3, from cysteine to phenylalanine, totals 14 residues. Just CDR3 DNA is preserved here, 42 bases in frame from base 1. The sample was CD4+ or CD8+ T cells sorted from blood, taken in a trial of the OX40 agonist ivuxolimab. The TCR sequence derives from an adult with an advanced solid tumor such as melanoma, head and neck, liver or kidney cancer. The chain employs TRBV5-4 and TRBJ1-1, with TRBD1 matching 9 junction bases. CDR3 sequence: CASSRRDRDTEAFF. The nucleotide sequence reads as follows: TGTGCCAGCAGCCGCCGGGACAGGGACACTGAAGCTTTCTTT.